Listed here is a single TCR beta chain. Its antigen is unknown. Primers: 60 Vbeta forward and 13 Jbeta reverse. TCRdb keeps only in-frame clones here, not all; method: immunoSEQ multiplex PCR. The data hold 82,000 or so clones, with roughly 72% observed a single time. This entry is derived from a study of cytomegalovirus exposure and HLA in healthy donors. About the research overall: Of all 400 or so donors who were genotyped, 75% to 85% belonged to the Caucasian-associated ancestry cluster. General observations from the study: In presence/absence analyses, roughly uniform sequencing depth across donors was assumed. Later genetic work tied a missense DCLRE1C variant to beta-chain V and J trimming. Cytomegalovirus status, reportedly, was diagnosed with high specificity and sensitivity by the classifier.

The CDR3 is 15 residues long. Per the germline V gene, CDR1 is SGDLS and CDR2 is YYNGEE. V trimming: 4 bases; J trimming: 5 bases; junction bases outside the gene matches: 11. The clonotype comes from a woman aged 50 to 65 in good health and CMV-seropositive. The sequenced sample was PBMCs. V usage is TRBV9 and J usage is TRBJ1-2, with 7 bases aligning to TRBD1. The CDR3 DNA reads as TGTGCCAGCAGCCCTTGGACAGGCGACCAATATGGCTACACCTTC. Translating gives CASSPWTGDQYGYTF.